Listed below are T cell receptor beta chains from one sample, sequenced in a study of molecular identifiers for immune sequencing clone quantification. TCRdb reanalysed the PCR reads using MiXCR and keeps one entry per CDR3 protein. This table holds about 97,000 distinct CDR3 sequences, 24% found once. The specimen sequenced was naive CD8+ T cells from blood, with Jurkat cell RNA spiked in. The receptors come from a human donor in good health. Some libraries in this study had Jurkat cell RNA spiked in. Both conserved end residues are part of each CDR3. The order of the fields is V gene, clone size, J gene, D gene, CDR3 protein, CDR3 DNA. D genes are given only for firm matches. Only part of the rows carry a size: once, few, many, or a class if the clone is expanded.

v_call: TRBV20-1; clone_size: many; j_call: TRBJ2-3; d_call: TRBD2; cdr3_aa: CSARTWTSGVTDTQYF; cdr3_nt: TGCAGTGCTAGAACCTGGACTAGCGGGGTTACAGATACGCAGTATTTT
v_call: TRBV7-9; clone_size: many; j_call: TRBJ1-3; d_call: -; cdr3_aa: CATPGDLNTIYF; cdr3_nt: TGTGCCACCCCCGGGGACCTAAACACCATATATTTT
v_call: TRBV7-2; clone_size: many; j_call: TRBJ1-2; d_call: TRBD1; cdr3_aa: CASSSRQGSNYGYTF; cdr3_nt: TGTGCCAGCAGCTCCAGACAGGGGTCCAACTATGGCTACACCTTC
v_call: TRBV4-3; clone_size: -; j_call: TRBJ2-2; d_call: TRBD2; cdr3_aa: CASSRTLAGAIGELFF; cdr3_nt: TGCGCCAGCAGCCGCACGCTAGCGGGAGCGATCGGGGAGCTGTTTTTT
v_call: TRBV12-5; clone_size: many; j_call: TRBJ2-1; d_call: -; cdr3_aa: CASALSYNEQFF; cdr3_nt: TGTGCTAGTGCCTTGAGCTACAATGAGCAGTTCTTC
v_call: TRBV29-1; clone_size: -; j_call: TRBJ2-7; d_call: -; cdr3_aa: CSVESEQCF; cdr3_nt: TGCAGCGTTGAATCTGAGCAGTGCTTC
v_call: TRBV20-1; clone_size: -; j_call: TRBJ2-1; d_call: -; cdr3_aa: CSARDLRDFYNEQFF; cdr3_nt: TGCAGTGCTAGAGATCTCCGGGACTTTTACAATGAGCAGTTCTTC
v_call: TRBV7-9; clone_size: many; j_call: TRBJ2-2; d_call: -; cdr3_aa: CASSGRQVSTGELFF; cdr3_nt: TGTGCCAGCAGCGGTCGACAGGTTAGCACCGGGGAGCTGTTTTTT
v_call: TRBV28; clone_size: many; j_call: TRBJ2-7; d_call: -; cdr3_aa: CASSLPSQGVEQYF; cdr3_nt: TGTGCCAGCAGTTTGCCCTCTCAGGGTGTAGAGCAGTACTTC
v_call: TRBV29-1; clone_size: many; j_call: TRBJ1-1; d_call: -; cdr3_aa: CSVDGGIEAFF; cdr3_nt: TGCAGCGTTGACGGGGGGATCGAAGCTTTCTTT
v_call: TRBV3-1; clone_size: many; j_call: TRBJ2-3; d_call: -; cdr3_aa: CASSQNPTDTQYF; cdr3_nt: TGTGCCAGCAGCCAAAACCCCACAGATACGCAGTATTTT
v_call: TRBV21-1; clone_size: many; j_call: TRBJ1-5; d_call: -; cdr3_aa: CATPSGGWIKDQPQHF; cdr3_nt: TGTGCCACCCCCAGCGGGGGATGGATCAAGGATCAGCCCCAGCATTTT
v_call: TRBV6-2/TRBV6-3; clone_size: -; j_call: TRBJ2-1; d_call: TRBD2; cdr3_aa: CASSYQRGYNEQFF; cdr3_nt: TGTGCCAGCAGTTACCAGCGGGGCTACAATGAGCAGTTCTTC
v_call: TRBV19; clone_size: -; j_call: TRBJ2-2; d_call: -; cdr3_aa: CASSIALGPGELFF; cdr3_nt: TGTGCCAGTAGTATCGCTCTCGGGCCCGGGGAGCTGTTTTTT
v_call: TRBV30; clone_size: many; j_call: TRBJ2-3; d_call: -; cdr3_aa: CAYHRDPSRGDTQYF; cdr3_nt: TGTGCCTACCACCGGGACCCCTCTCGGGGAGATACGCAGTATTTT
v_call: TRBV5-3; clone_size: few; j_call: TRBJ1-6; d_call: -; cdr3_aa: CASSPEESWSPLHF; cdr3_nt: TGTGCCAGCAGCCCAGAGGAAAGTTGGTCACCCCTCCACTTT
v_call: TRBV29-1; clone_size: many; j_call: TRBJ2-7; d_call: -; cdr3_aa: CSVEDRGDTSYEQYF; cdr3_nt: TGCAGCGTTGAAGATCGGGGAGACACATCCTACGAGCAGTACTTC
v_call: TRBV18; clone_size: -; j_call: TRBJ1-5; d_call: -; cdr3_aa: CASSPSTLSVGVFSNQPQHF; cdr3_nt: TGTGCCAGCTCACCGTCGACCTTATCCGTTGGGGTATTTAGCAATCAGCCCCAGCATTTT
v_call: TRBV7-9; clone_size: few; j_call: TRBJ1-3; d_call: -; cdr3_aa: CASSSSRGTGNTIYF; cdr3_nt: TGTGCCAGCAGCTCGAGCAGGGGCACTGGAAACACCATATATTTT